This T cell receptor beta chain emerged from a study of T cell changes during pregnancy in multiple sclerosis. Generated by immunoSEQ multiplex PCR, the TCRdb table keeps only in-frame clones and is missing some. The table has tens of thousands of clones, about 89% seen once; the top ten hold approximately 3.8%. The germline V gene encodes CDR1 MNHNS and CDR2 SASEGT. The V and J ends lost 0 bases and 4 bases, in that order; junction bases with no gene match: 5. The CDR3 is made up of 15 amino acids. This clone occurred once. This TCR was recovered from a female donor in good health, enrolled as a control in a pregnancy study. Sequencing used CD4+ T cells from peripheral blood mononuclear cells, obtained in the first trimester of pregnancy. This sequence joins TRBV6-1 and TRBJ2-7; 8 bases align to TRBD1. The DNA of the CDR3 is TGTGCCAGCAGTGAAGCCTGGACAGGGACATACGAGCAGTACTTC. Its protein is CASSEAWTGTYEQYF.